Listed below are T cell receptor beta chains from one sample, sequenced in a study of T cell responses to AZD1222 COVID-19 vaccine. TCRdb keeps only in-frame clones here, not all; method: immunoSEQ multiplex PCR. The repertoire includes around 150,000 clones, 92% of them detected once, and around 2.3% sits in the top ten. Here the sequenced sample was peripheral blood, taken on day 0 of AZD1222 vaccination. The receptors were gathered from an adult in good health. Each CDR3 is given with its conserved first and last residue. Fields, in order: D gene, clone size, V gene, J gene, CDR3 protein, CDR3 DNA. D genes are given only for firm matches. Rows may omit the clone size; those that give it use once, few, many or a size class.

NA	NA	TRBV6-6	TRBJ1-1	CASSYVGGGTEAFF	TGTGCCAGCAGTTACGTGGGGGGCGGTACTGAAGCTTTCTTT
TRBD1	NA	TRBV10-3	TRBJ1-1	CATTPRGYSAEAFF	TGTGCCACCACACCCAGGGGGTATAGCGCTGAAGCTTTCTTT
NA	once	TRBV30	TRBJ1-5	CAWSAGFGQPQHF	TGTGCCTGGAGTGCGGGATTTGGTCAGCCCCAGCATTTT
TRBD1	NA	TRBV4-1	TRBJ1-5	CASSQDQGAGNQPQHF	TGCGCCAGCAGCCAAGACCAGGGGGCAGGCAATCAGCCCCAGCATTTT
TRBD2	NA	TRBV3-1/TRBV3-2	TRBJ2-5	CASRGTSGLRGTQYF	TGTGCCAGCAGAGGGACTAGCGGGCTGAGGGGGACCCAGTACTTC
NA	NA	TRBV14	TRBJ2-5	CASSHDAGPQYF	TGTGCCAGCAGCCATGACGCGGGCCCCCAGTACTTC
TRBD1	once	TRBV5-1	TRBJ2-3	CASSLRTGGSDTQYF	TGCGCCAGCAGCTTAAGGACAGGTGGTTCAGATACGCAGTATTTT
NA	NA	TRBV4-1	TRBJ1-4	CASSRSGGPNEKLFF	TGCGCCAGCAGCCGGTCGGGGGGGCCTAATGAAAAACTGTTTTTT
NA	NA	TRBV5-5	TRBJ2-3	CASSLKGTTDTQYF	TGTGCCAGCAGCTTGAAGGGGACCACAGATACGCAGTATTTT
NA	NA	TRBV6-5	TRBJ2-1	CASERVGSYNEQFF	TGTGCCAGCGAACGGGTCGGCTCCTACAATGAGCAGTTCTTC
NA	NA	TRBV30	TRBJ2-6	CAWSGTDRYDSGANVLTF	TGTGCCTGGAGCGGTACGGACCGTTATGATTCTGGGGCCAACGTCCTGACTTTC
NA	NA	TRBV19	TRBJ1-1	CASSIDIARMNTEAFF	TGTGCCAGTAGTATAGATATCGCCAGGATGAACACTGAAGCTTTCTTT
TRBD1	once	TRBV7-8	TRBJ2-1	CASSPGQVMRNEQFF	TGTGCCAGCAGCCCCGGACAGGTGATGCGAAATGAGCAGTTCTTC
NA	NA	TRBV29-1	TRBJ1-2	CSVREGGAHGYTF	TGCAGCGTCCGGGAGGGGGGCGCCCATGGCTACACCTTC
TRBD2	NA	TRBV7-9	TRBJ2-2	CASRTSGSSTGELFF	TGTGCCAGCAGAACTAGCGGGAGTAGTACCGGGGAGCTGTTTTTT
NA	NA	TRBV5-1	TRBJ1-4	CASSLLTTNEKLFF	TGCGCCAGCAGCTTGCTTACAACTAATGAAAAACTGTTTTTT
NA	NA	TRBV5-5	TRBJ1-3	CASKLSSGNTIYF	TGTGCCAGCAAACTGAGCTCTGGAAACACCATATATTTT
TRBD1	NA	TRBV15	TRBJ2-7	CATSREETGGPWARDEQYF	TGTGCCACCAGCAGAGAGGAGACAGGGGGTCCTTGGGCCCGAGACGAGCAGTACTTC
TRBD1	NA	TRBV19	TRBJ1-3	CASSMGTGGPTSGNTIYF	TGTGCCAGTAGTATGGGGACAGGGGGGCCTACTTCTGGAAACACCATATATTTT
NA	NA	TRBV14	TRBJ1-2	CASSLPGATSNYGYTF	TGTGCCAGCAGCCTTCCGGGAGCGACGTCTAACTATGGCTACACCTTC
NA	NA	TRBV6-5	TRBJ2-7	CASSPGQPFLEQYF	TGTGCCAGCAGCCCAGGACAGCCCTTCCTTGAGCAGTACTTC
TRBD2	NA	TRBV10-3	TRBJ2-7	CAISVGLAGGYSYEQYF	TGTGCCATCAGTGTTGGCCTAGCGGGGGGGTATTCCTACGAGCAGTACTTC
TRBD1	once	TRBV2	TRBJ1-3	CAWHRGRSGNTIYF	TGTGCCTGGCACAGGGGACGCTCTGGAAACACCATATATTTT
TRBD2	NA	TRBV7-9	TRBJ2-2	CASSLREVGSGELFF	TGTGCCAGCAGCTTACGGGAGGTGGGTTCCGGGGAGCTGTTTTTT
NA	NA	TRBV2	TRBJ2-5	CASSEVEKTQYF	TGTGCCAGCAGTGAAGTTGAAAAGACCCAGTACTTC
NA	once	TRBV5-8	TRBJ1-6	CASSLVTGAGSPLHF	TGTGCCAGCAGCTTGGTTACGGGGGCGGGTTCACCCCTCCACTTT
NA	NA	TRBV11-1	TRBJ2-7	CASSLSREQYF	TGTGCCAGCAGCTTATCGCGGGAGCAGTACTTC
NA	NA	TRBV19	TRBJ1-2	CASSSGQNYGYTF	TGTGCCAGTAGTTCAGGACAGAACTATGGCTACACCTTC
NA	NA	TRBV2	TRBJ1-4	CASSAQGINEKLFF	TGTGCCAGCAGCGCACAGGGAATCAATGAAAAACTGTTTTTT
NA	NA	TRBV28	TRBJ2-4	CASRPGIKNIQYF	TGTGCCAGCAGACCCGGGATTAAAAACATTCAGTACTTC
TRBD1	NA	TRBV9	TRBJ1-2	CASSRTGEGYTF	TGTGCCAGCAGCCGCACAGGGGAAGGCTACACCTTC
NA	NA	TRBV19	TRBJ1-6	CASSVTRTANSPLHF	TGTGCCAGTAGTGTCACCCGGACAGCAAATTCACCCCTCCACTTT
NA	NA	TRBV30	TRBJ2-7	CAWTPLPLGEQYF	TGTGCCTGGACCCCCCTACCACTCGGCGAGCAGTACTTC
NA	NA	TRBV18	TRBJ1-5	CASSPGVNQPQHF	TGTGCCAGCTCACCAGGTGTAAATCAGCCCCAGCATTTT
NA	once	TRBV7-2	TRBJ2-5	CASSSQGRGQETQYF	TGTGCCAGCAGCTCCCAGGGTCGGGGGCAAGAGACCCAGTACTTC
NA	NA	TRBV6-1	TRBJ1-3	CASSEVIRGTIYF	TGTGCCAGCAGTGAAGTCATCCGTGGTACCATATATTTT
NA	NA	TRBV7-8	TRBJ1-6	CASSLAYTDNSPLHF	TGTGCCAGCAGCTTAGCATACACCGATAATTCACCCCTCCACTTT
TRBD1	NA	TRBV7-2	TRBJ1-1	CASSNQEGATEAFF	TGTGCCAGCAGCAACCAGGAGGGGGCTACTGAAGCTTTCTTT
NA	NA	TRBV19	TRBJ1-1	CASSNRQVTNTEAFF	TGTGCCAGTAGTAACCGACAGGTTACGAACACTGAAGCTTTCTTT
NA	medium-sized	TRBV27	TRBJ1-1	CASSSTGGAWNTEAFF	TGTGCCAGCAGTTCCACCGGAGGGGCATGGAACACTGAAGCTTTCTTT
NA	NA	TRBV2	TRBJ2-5	CASTSQGTETQYF	TGTGCCAGCACCAGCCAGGGGACGGAGACCCAGTACTTC
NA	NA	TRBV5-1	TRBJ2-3	CASSLPGVTDTQYF	TGCGCCAGCAGCCTACCTGGAGTAACAGATACGCAGTATTTT
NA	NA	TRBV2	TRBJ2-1	CASRLAFSYNEQFF	TGTGCCAGCAGGCTAGCGTTTTCCTACAATGAGCAGTTCTTC
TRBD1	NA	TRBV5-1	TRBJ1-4	CASKGYSGTANEKLFF	TGCGCCAGCAAAGGGTATTCGGGGACAGCGAATGAAAAACTGTTTTTT
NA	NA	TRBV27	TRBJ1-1	CASSLRGAVTEAFF	TGTGCCAGCAGTTTAAGGGGCGCAGTCACTGAAGCTTTCTTT
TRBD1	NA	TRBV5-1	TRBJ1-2	CASSASNVRGPRYGYTF	TGCGCCAGCAGCGCCAGTAACGTCAGGGGGCCACGTTATGGCTACACCTTC